Sequencing of this T cell receptor (beta chain) was carried out in a study of CD4 and CD8 cells across lung adenocarcinoma regions. V gave up 4 bases and J gave up 16 bases, with 17 bases separating them. Germline V gene lookup returns CDR1 MNHNS and CDR2 SASEGT. CDR3 size: 12 residues. In its sample, this clonotype was seen a few times. TCRdb called the PCR reads again in MiXCR, with one record for every CDR3 protein. The sample lists approximately 11,000 distinct CDR3 sequences, 53% occurring once. The V and J genes are TRBV6-1 and TRBJ1-5; D gene ambiguous. The origin of this receptor is a female donor with lung adenocarcinoma. The CD4 and CD8 labels of this study may be unreliable. The sequenced sample was CD8+ T cells from the center of a lung tumor. CDR3 bases: TGTGCCAGCAGTGTCGCTAATCAGCCCCCCCATTTT. This codes for CASSVANQPPHF.